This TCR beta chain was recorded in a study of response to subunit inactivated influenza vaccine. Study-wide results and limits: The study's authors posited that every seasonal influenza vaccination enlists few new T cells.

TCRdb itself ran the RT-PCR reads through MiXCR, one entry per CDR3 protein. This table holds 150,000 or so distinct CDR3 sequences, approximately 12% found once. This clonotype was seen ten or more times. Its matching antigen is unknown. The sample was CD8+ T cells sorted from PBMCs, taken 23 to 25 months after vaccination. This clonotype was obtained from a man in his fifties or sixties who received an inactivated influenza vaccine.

The CDR3 nucleotides read TGTGCCACCAGCGGACCTGCGGCCTATGGCTACACCTTC. It is translated as CATSGPAAYGYTF. This chain connects TRBV15 to TRBJ1-2; D gene unclear. Germline lookup yields CDR1 LNHNV and CDR2 YYDKDF (reference sequence). This CDR3 region has 13 residues. Trimming took 5 bases from V and 4 from J, leaving 11 bases between them.